One T cell receptor (beta chain) is described in this entry. What it binds is not known. In every patient, relapse followed autologous stem cell transplantation, while exposure to brentuximab vedotin differed. This sample is part of a study of PD-1 blockade in classical Hodgkin lymphoma. The study's findings and limits: Baseline TCR diversity was reportedly lower in newly diagnosed patients than healthy donors. Diversity in CD4+ TCRs, unlike that measured in CD8+ TCRs, had risen significantly by C4D1. Those achieving complete response showed baseline diversity like newly diagnosed patients.

CDR3 length: 17 amino acids. Germline V lookup: CDR1 SGDLS, CDR2 YYNGEE. The V end was cut by 2 bases, the J end by 2 bases, with 19 bases between. The protocol was immunoSEQ multiplex PCR, while the TCRdb copy is restricted to in-frame clones and leaves out a portion. The sample gives 25,000 to 35,000 clones, 60% to 75% of which show up once; over 25% is in the top ten. The TCR sequence derives from a human donor with classical Hodgkin lymphoma. This sample comprised peripheral blood mononuclear cells (PBMCs), obtained before the second cycle of nivolumab. The rearrangement links TRBV9 to TRBJ2-5, with D hard to call. CDR3 residues: CASSVSGSKALQETQYF. DNA for the CDR3: TGTGCCAGCAGCGTCTCGGGCTCAAAGGCCCTTCAAGAGACCCAGTACTTC.